These 13 T cell receptor beta chains came from one sample sequenced in a study of cytomegalovirus exposure and HLA in healthy donors. Some clones are missing from TCRdb's copy, which holds only in-frame ones; the method was immunoSEQ multiplex PCR. Among fewer than 200,000 clones listed, approximately 86% were seen once. Input material: PBMCs. Receptor source: a man aged 25 to 40 in good health and CMV-seropositive.

The rearrangement uses TRBV29-1 and TRBJ2-1; D possibly matches TRBD1 or TRBD2 (5 bases each). The V gene's germline CDR1 is SQVTM and CDR2 ANQGSEA. This CDR3 is 12 amino acids long. Trimming removed 7 bases from V and 5 bases from J, with 12 bases in between. This CDR3 reads CSGGSTDNEQFF. In DNA, the CDR3 is TGCAGCGGGGGGTCTACGGACAATGAGCAGTTCTTC.

The chain combines TRBV6-1 with TRBJ2-3; maybe TRBD2 (5 bases). Between the trimmed V and J ends, which lost 0 bases and 4 bases, there was a span of 23 bases. The CDR3 totals 19 residues. Germline V gives CDR1 MNHNS, CDR2 SASEGT. CDR3 nucleotide sequence: TGTGCCAGCAGTGAAGCGCGTGGGCCACTAGACGGTGGATCAGATACGCAGTATTTT. Its protein product is CASSEARGPLDGGSDTQYF.

This clone appeared once. The J gene is TRBJ2-7, the V gene TRBV15, with TRBD1 matching 10 bases. The ends lost 0 bases at V and 5 bases at J; junction bases unmatched: 16. The germline V gene encodes CDR1 LNHNV and CDR2 YYDKDF (reference sequence). The CDR3 runs to 19 residues. In DNA, the CDR3 is TGTGCCACCAGCAGAGATGTCGGAAATCGAGGGACAGGGGTCCACGAGCAGTACTTC. It yields the protein CATSRDVGNRGTGVHEQYF.

The chain employs TRBV27 and TRBJ2-5; maybe TRBD1 (5 bases). This CDR3 has 11 residues. Germline CDR1 is MNHEY and CDR2 is SMNVEV (reference sequence). V was clipped by 2 bases and J by 7 bases, with 5 bases between them. DNA of the CDR3: TGTGCCAGCAGTTTAAGGGGGACCCAGTACTTC. Translated: CASSLRGTQYF.

This rearrangement joins TRBV2 to TRBJ2-3; tentative D call: TRBD1 (6 bases). The V end lost 8 bases, the J end lost 2 bases, and 14 bases lay between the germline ends. The germline gives CDR1 SNHLY, CDR2 FYNNEI. This CDR3 has 14 residues. CDR3 sequence reads: CASADSFYTDTQYF. The CDR3 DNA follows: TGTGCCAGCGCGGACAGTTTCTACACAGATACGCAGTATTTT. Using reference TRBV2 and TRBJ2-3 for the parts outside the CDR3, the full variable domain is EPEVTQTPSHQVTQMGQEVILRCVPISNHLYFYWYRQILGQKVEFLVSFYNNEISEKSEIFDDQFSVERPDGSNFTLKIRSTKLEDSAMYFCASADSFYTDTQYFGPGTRLTVL.

V usage is TRBV25-1 and J usage is TRBJ2-2, with D tentatively TRBD2 (7 bases). Per the germline V gene, CDR1 is MGHDK and CDR2 is SYGVNS. Trimming removed 7 bases from V and 0 bases from J, with 15 bases in between. The length of the CDR3 is 16 residues. CDR3 loop: CASTSRGGSNTGELFF. The CDR3 DNA is TGTGCCAGCACAAGCCGCGGGGGCTCGAACACCGGGGAGCTGTTTTTT.

The chain couples TRBV25-1 to TRBJ1-4; possibly TRBD1 for D (5 bases). V gave up 4 bases and J gave up 5 bases, with 14 bases separating them. Germline V gene data show CDR1 as MGHDK and CDR2 as SYGVNS. The CDR3 totals 15 residues. For the CDR3, the DNA is TGTGCCAGCAGTGCAAGCGGGGCCTCCAATGAAAAACTGTTTTTT. Translated, it gives CASSASGASNEKLFF.

In nucleotides, the CDR3 is TGTGCCAGCAGCGGGAAAAACACAGATACGCAGTATTTT. This encodes CASSGKNTDTQYF. The V call is TRBV13, the J call TRBJ2-3, with unresolved D. V was pared by 5 bases and J by 2 bases, with 8 bases between. The CDR3 covers 13 residues. The germline CDR1 and CDR2 sequences are PRHDT and FYEKMQ (reference sequence).

The genes are TRBV18 and TRBJ2-2, with TRBD1 identical over 10 bases. This CDR3 is 15 amino acids long. V lost 3 bases and J lost 4; bases outside the gene matches: 2. Germline loops: CDR1 KGHSH, CDR2 LQKENI. CDR3 residues: CASSPGTGATGELFF. The CDR3 nucleotides read TGTGCCAGCTCACCCGGGACAGGGGCCACCGGGGAGCTGTTTTTT.

This chain uses TRBV1 with TRBJ1-2. TRBV1 constitutes a pseudogene. CDR3 size: 15 residues. CDR3 region: CTSSQPDGPNYGYTF. The CDR3 region has the DNA TGCACCAGCAGCCAGCCCGACGGGCCTAACTATGGCTACACCTTC.

This clone was recorded a few times. The genes are TRBV5-4 and TRBJ1-5; unclear D gene. V gave up 0 bases and J gave up 3 bases, with 13 bases separating them. CDR3 length: 16 residues. CDR1 is SGHNT, CDR2 YYREEE, per germline (reference sequence). The CDR3 sequence: CASSLGPSTNNQPQHF. The CDR3 nucleotides read TGTGCCAGCAGCTTGGGGCCATCAACTAACAATCAGCCCCAGCATTTT.

The chain combines TRBV10-3 with TRBJ1-2, with unresolved D. Trimming pared 1 base from V and 9 bases from J, leaving 15 bases between. Looked up from germline, CDR1 is ENHRY and CDR2 is SYGVKD. This CDR3 comprises 14 residues. CDR3 loop: CAISEFGGADSYTF. CDR3 coding DNA: TGTGCCATCAGTGAGTTCGGTGGTGCGGATAGCTACACCTTC.

CDR3 nucleotide sequence: TGTGCCAGCAGCCTTACTAGCGGGACCGTTCCCGGGGAGCTGTTTTTT. Protein sequence: CASSLTSGTVPGELFF. The J gene is TRBJ2-2, the V gene TRBV16; 10 nucleotides align to TRBD2. After removal of 4 bases from V and 6 bases from J, the junction contained 8 bases not matched to a gene. The CDR3 is made up of 16 amino acids. Germline V gene lookup returns CDR1 KGHSY and CDR2 FQNENV.